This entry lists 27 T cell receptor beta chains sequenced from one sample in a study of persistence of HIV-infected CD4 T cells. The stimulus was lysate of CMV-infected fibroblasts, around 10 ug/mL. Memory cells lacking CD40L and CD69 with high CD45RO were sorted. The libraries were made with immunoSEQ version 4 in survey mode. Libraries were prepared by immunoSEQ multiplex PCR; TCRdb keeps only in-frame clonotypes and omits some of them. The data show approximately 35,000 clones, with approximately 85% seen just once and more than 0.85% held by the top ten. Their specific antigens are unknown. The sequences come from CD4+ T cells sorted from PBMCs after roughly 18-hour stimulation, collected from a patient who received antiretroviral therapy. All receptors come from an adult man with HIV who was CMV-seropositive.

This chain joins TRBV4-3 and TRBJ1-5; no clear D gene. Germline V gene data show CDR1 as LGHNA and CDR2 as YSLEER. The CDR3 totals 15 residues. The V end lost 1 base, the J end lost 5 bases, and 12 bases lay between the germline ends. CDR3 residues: CASSQAVSGDQPQHF. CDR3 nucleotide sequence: TGCGCCAGCAGCCAAGCAGTAAGCGGGGATCAGCCCCAGCATTTT.

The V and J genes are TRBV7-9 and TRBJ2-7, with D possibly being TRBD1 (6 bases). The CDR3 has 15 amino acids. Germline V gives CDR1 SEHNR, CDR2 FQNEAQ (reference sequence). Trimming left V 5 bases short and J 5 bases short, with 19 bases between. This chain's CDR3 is CASSPLLWGLDEQYF. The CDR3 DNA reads TGTGCCAGCAGCCCGCTTCTGTGGGGGCTCGACGAGCAGTACTTC.

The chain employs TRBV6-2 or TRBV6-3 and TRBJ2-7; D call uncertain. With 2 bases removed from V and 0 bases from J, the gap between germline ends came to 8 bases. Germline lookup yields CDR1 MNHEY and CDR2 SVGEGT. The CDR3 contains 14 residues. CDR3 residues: CASSYKPISYEQYF. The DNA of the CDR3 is TGTGCCAGCAGTTACAAGCCCATCTCCTACGAGCAGTACTTC.

DNA for the CDR3: TGTGCCAGCAGCTCAGGGGGACAGGTAGCTAAGAAGCAGTTCTTC. The encoded protein is CASSSGGQVAKKQFF. This rearrangement joins TRBV5-4 to TRBJ2-1; 8 bases are a match to TRBD1. The CDR3 loop spans 15 amino acids. Germline-derived CDR1 and CDR2 are SGHNT and YYREEE (reference sequence). After removal of 3 bases from V and 11 bases from J, the junction contained 13 bases not matched to a gene.

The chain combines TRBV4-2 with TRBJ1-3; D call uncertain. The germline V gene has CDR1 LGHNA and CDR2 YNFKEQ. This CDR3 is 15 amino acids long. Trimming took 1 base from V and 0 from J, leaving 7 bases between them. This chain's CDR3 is CASSQAALSGNTIYF. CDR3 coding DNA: TGTGCCAGCAGCCAAGCAGCACTCTCTGGAAACACCATATATTTT.

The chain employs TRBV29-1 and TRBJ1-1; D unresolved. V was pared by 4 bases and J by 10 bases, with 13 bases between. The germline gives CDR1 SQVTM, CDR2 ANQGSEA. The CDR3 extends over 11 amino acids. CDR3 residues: CSVVGREVAFF. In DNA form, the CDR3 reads TGCAGCGTTGTTGGTAGGGAGGTAGCTTTCTTT.

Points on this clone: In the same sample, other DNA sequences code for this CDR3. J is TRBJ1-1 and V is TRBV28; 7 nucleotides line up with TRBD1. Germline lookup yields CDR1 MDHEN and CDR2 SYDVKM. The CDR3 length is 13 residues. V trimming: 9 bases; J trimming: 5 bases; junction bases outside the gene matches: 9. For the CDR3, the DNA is TGTGCCAGTCGAAGGGGGCAGAAGACTGAAGCTTTCTTT. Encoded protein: CASRRGQKTEAFF.

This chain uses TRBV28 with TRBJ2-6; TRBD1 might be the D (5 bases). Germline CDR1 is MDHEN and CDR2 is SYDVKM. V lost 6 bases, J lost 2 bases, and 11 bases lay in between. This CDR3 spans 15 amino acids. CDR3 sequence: CASRGQGTGANVLTF. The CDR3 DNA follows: TGTGCCAGCAGGGGTCAGGGAACTGGGGCCAACGTCCTGACTTTC. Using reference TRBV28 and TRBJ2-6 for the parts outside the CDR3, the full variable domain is DVKVTQSSRYLVKRTGEKVFLECVQDMDHENMFWYRQDPGLGLRLIYFSYDVKMKEKGDIPEGYSVSREKKERFSLILESASTNQTSMYLCASRGQGTGANVLTFGAGSRLTVL.

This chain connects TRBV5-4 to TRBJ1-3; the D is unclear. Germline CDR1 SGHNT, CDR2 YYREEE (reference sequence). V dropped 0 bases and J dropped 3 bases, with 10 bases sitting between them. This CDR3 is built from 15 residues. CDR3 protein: CASSLDRQIGNTIYF. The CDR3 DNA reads TGTGCCAGCAGCTTGGACCGGCAGATTGGAAACACCATATATTTT.

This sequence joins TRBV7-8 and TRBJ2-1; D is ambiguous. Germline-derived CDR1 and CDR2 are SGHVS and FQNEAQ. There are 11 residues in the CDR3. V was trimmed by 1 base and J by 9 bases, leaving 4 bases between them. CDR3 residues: CASSLGGEQFF. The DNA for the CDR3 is TGTGCCAGCAGCTTAGGCGGTGAGCAGTTCTTC.

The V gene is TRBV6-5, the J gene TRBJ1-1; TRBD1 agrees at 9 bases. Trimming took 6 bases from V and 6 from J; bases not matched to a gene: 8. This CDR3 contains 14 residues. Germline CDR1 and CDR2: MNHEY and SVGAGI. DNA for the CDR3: TGTGCCAGCAGGCTGACAGGGGGACTTGCTGAAGCTTTCTTT. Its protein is CASRLTGGLAEAFF.

The CDR3 nucleotides read TGTGCCAGCAGCAATCGACAGGGAAATCATGGCTACACCTTC. It specifies CASSNRQGNHGYTF. The chain couples TRBV4-2 to TRBJ1-2; 7 bases line up with TRBD1. This CDR3 contains 14 residues. Germline loops: CDR1 LGHNA, CDR2 YNFKEQ. The V and J ends lost 5 bases and 6 bases, in that order; junction bases with no gene match: 9.

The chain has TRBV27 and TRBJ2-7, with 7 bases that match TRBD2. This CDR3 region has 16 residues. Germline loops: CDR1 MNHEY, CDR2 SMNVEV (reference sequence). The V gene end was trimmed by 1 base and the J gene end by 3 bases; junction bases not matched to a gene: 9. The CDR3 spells CASSLYWGRAYYEQYF. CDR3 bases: TGTGCCAGCAGTTTATATTGGGGGAGGGCCTACTACGAGCAGTACTTC.

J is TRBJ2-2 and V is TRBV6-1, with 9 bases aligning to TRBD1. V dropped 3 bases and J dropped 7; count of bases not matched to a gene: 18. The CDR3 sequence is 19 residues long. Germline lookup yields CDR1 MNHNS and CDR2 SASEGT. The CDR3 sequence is CASSDRRRGGTGFGGELFF. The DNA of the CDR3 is TGTGCCAGCAGTGACAGAAGGCGGGGCGGGACAGGGTTCGGCGGGGAGCTGTTTTTT.

The chain's CDR3 is CASSSGILLQETQYF. The CDR3 nucleotides read TGTGCCAGCAGCTCGGGCATCCTTTTACAAGAGACCCAGTACTTC. The V call is TRBV9, the J call TRBJ2-5; no clear D gene. Trimming removed 4 bases from V and 2 bases from J, with 15 bases in between. CDR3 length equals 15 residues. CDR1 and CDR2 (germline): SGDLS, YYNGEE.

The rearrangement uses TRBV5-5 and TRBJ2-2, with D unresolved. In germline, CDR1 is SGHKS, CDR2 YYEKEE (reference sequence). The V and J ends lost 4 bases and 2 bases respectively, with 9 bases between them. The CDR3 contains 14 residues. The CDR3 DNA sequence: TGTGCCAGCAGCCTAACGTTTAACACCGGGGAGCTGTTTTTT. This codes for CASSLTFNTGELFF.

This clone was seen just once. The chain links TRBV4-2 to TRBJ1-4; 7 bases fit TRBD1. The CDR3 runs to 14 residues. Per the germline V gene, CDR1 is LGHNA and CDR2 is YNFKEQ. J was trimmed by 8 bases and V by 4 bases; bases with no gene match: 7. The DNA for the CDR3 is TGTGCCAGCAGCCCCGGGGACAGCGGGGAAAAACTGTTTTTT. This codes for CASSPGDSGEKLFF.

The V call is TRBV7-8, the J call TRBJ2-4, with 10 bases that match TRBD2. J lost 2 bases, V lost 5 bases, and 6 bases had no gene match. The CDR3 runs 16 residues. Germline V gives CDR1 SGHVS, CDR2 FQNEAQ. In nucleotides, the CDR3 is TGTGCCAGCAGCCTCAGCGGGGGGGCGACCAAAAACATTCAGTACTTC. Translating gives CASSLSGGATKNIQYF.

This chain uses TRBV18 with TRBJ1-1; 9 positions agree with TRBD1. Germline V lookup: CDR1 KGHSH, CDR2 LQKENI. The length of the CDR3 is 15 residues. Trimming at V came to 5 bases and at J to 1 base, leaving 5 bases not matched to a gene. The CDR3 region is CASSATGGGNTEAFF. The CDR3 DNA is TGTGCCAGCTCAGCAACAGGGGGCGGGAACACTGAAGCTTTCTTT. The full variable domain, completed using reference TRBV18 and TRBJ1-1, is NAGVMQNPRHLVRRRGQEARLRCSPMKGHSHVYWYRQLPEEGLKFMVYLQKENIIDESGMPKERFSAEFPKEGPSILRIQQVVRGDSAAYFCASSATGGGNTEAFFGQGTRLTVV.

The CDR3 DNA is TGTGCCAGCAGCTTAGTAAGCTGGGCAGTAAACTCTGGAAACACCATATATTTT. Residues: CASSLVSWAVNSGNTIYF. This rearrangement joins TRBV11-2 to TRBJ1-3, with no clear D. Germline V gene sequence: CDR1 SGHAT, CDR2 FQNNGV. Trimming cost V 1 base and J 0 bases, with 16 bases left between them. CDR3 length equals 18 residues. The full variable domain, with the rest looked up from reference TRBV11-2 and TRBJ1-3, is EAGVAQSPRYKIIEKRQSVAFWCNPISGHATLYWYQQILGQGPKLLIQFQNNGVVDDSQLPKDRFSAERLKGVDSTLKIQPAKLEDSAVYLCASSLVSWAVNSGNTIYFGEGSWLTVV.

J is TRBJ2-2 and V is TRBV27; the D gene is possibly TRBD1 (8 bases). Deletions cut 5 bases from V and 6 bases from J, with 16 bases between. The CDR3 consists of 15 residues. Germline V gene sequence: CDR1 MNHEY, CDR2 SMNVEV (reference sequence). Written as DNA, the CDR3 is TGTGCCAGCAGTCCCCGACAGGGGAGGGCCGGGGAGCTGTTTTTT. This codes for CASSPRQGRAGELFF.

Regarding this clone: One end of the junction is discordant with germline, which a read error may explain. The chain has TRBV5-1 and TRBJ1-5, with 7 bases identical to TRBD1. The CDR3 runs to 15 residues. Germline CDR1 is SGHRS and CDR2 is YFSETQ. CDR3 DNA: TGCGCCAGCAGCTGGCAGGGGGATAGCAATCGGCCCCAGCATTTT. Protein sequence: CASSWQGDSNRPQHF.

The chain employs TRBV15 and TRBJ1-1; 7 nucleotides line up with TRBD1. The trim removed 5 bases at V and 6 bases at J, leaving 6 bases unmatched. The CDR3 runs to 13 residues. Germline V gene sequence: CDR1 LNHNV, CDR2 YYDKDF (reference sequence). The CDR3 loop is CATSPQGTAEAFF. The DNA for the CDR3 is TGTGCCACCAGCCCACAGGGGACGGCTGAAGCTTTCTTT.

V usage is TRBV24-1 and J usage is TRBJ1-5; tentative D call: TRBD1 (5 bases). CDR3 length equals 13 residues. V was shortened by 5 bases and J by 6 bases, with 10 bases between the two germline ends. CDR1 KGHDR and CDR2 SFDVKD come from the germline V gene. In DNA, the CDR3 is TGTGCCACCAGTGGTCAGGGTTTTCAGCCCCAGCATTTT. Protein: CATSGQGFQPQHF.

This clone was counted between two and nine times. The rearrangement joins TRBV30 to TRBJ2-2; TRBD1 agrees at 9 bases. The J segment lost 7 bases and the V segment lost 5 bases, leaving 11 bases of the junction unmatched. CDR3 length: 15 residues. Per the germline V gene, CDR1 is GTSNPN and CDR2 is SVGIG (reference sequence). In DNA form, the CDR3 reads TGTGCCTGGGCCACTGACAGGGGGTATCACGGGGAGCTGTTTTTT. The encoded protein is CAWATDRGYHGELFF.

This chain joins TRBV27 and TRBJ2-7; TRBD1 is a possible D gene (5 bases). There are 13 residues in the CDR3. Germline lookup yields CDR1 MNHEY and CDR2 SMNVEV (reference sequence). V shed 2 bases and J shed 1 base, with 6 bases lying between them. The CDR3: CASSLRQSYEQYF. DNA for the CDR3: TGTGCCAGCAGTTTAAGACAGTCCTACGAGCAGTACTTC.

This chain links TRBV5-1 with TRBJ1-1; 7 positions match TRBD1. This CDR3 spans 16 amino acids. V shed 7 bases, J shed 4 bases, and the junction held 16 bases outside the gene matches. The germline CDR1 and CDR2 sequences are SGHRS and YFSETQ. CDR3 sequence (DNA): TGCGCCAGCGGCCCTAATTTTCAGGGGGATAGCACTGAAGCTTTCTTT. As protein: CASGPNFQGDSTEAFF.